A single sample gave rise to the 30 T cell receptor beta chains below, sequenced in a study of blood T cell repertoires in COVID-19 (TCRdb year 2020). The library was prepared using the immunoSEQ multiplex PCR assay. In its TCRdb copy, this immuneACCESS table keeps in-frame sequences only and misses some clones. Where compared with another copy, unresolved V genes explain less than half of these, and the others have no known cause. The sample profile shows some 260,000 clones; about 89% of them were found once. The leading ten clones occupy about 9.3% of the sample. Sequenced sample: PBMCs or T cells enriched from blood (not recorded which). These receptor sequences come from a man in his forties who had recovered from COVID-19.

V gene TRBV7-2 combines with J gene TRBJ2-1; the D gene is possibly TRBD2 (8 bases). V lost 2 bases and J lost 8, with 16 bases in between. The germline CDR1 and CDR2 sequences are SGHTA and FQGNSA. The CDR3 totals 15 residues. This CDR3 is CASSLSSGTAHEQFF. CDR3 DNA sequence: TGTGCCAGCAGCTTAAGTAGCGGGACAGCGCATGAGCAGTTCTTC.

The chain joins TRBV7-9 to TRBJ1-3; D possibly corresponds to TRBD1 (6 bases). The V end was cut by 5 bases, the J end by 4 bases, with 27 bases between. The CDR3 is made up of 19 amino acids. Germline assignment: CDR1 SEHNR and CDR2 FQNEAQ (reference sequence). CDR3 in DNA: TGTGCCAGCAGCCCCCAATTACTCTCAGGGACAACCGCAGGAAACACCATATATTTT. This sequence encodes CASSPQLLSGTTAGNTIYF.

CDR3: CASSLGDRVYQETQYF. The CDR3 DNA sequence: TGTGCCAGCAGCTTAGGGGACAGGGTGTACCAAGAGACCCAGTACTTC. V usage is TRBV7-9 and J usage is TRBJ2-5; 9 nucleotides align to TRBD1. The ends lost 1 base at V and 0 bases at J; junction bases unmatched: 3. CDR1 SEHNR and CDR2 FQNEAQ come from the germline V gene (reference sequence). The CDR3 has 16 amino acids. The full variable domain, completed using reference TRBV7-9 and TRBJ2-5, is DTGVSQNPRHKITKRGQNVTFRCDPISEHNRLYWYRQTLGQGPEFLTYFQNEAQLEKSRLLSDRFSAERPKGSFSTLEIQRTEQGDSAMYLCASSLGDRVYQETQYFGPGTRLLVL.

This sequence joins TRBV19 and TRBJ1-4; 10 nucleotides agree with TRBD1. The CDR3 has 15 residues. Germline loops: CDR1 LNHDA, CDR2 SQIVND (reference sequence). Trimming removed 4 bases from V and 7 bases from J; junction bases left unmatched: 6. Here the CDR3 DNA reads TGTGCCAGTAGTACCCAGACAGGGGGCGGTGAAAAACTGTTTTTT. The encoded protein is CASSTQTGGGEKLFF.

This clone appeared a few times. This chain joins TRBV29-1 and TRBJ1-3; 8 positions agree with TRBD1. The germline V gene encodes CDR1 SQVTM and CDR2 ANQGSEA. The J segment lost 5 bases and the V segment lost 6 bases, leaving 6 bases of the junction unmatched. The CDR3 loop spans 13 amino acids. The CDR3 coding sequence is TGCAGCGTGACAGGGGAACTACGAAACACCATATATTTT. Residues: CSVTGELRNTIYF.

This chain joins TRBV28 and TRBJ2-3; D gene uncertain. Germline CDR1 is MDHEN and CDR2 is SYDVKM. V was clipped by 3 bases and J by 3 bases, with 10 bases between them. This CDR3 has 14 amino acids. The CDR3 spells CASSLISSTDTQYF. The CDR3 coding sequence is TGTGCCAGCAGTTTGATTAGCAGTACAGATACGCAGTATTTT.

V is TRBV28 and J is TRBJ2-3; D gene ambiguous. This CDR3 comprises 12 residues. Trimming stripped 10 bases from V and 2 bases from J, with 10 bases between. From germline, CDR1 is MDHEN and CDR2 SYDVKM. This CDR3 is CATQTATDTQYF. CDR3 DNA: TGTGCCACCCAAACAGCCACAGATACGCAGTATTTT.

The CDR3, as DNA: TGTGCCAGTAGGTCTAGCGCCACTAACTCTGGGGCCAACGTCCTGACTTTC. This encodes CASRSSATNSGANVLTF. V is TRBV19 and J is TRBJ2-6; the D gene is possibly TRBD2 (6 bases). Germline CDR1 and CDR2: LNHDA and SQIVND (reference sequence). The CDR3 has 17 residues. Trimming took 6 bases from V and 0 from J, leaving 15 bases between them.

The rearrangement links TRBV2 to TRBJ1-2; 7 bases align to TRBD1. The CDR3 consists of 13 residues. From germline, CDR1 is SNHLY and CDR2 FYNNEI. Trimming cost V 6 bases and J 2 bases; bases outside gene matches: 3. CDR3 sequence (DNA): TGTGCCAGCAGAGGGGACAGCAACTATGGCTACACCTTC. Translated, it gives CASRGDSNYGYTF.

This clone was counted between two and nine times. The chain carries TRBV19 and TRBJ2-3; D uncertain. This CDR3 has 12 residues. The germline gives CDR1 LNHDA, CDR2 SQIVND (reference sequence). Trimming shortened V by 4 bases and J by 3 bases, and 5 bases separated the two germline ends. DNA for the CDR3: TGTGCCAGTAGTACCGGGACAGATACGCAGTATTTT. It yields the protein CASSTGTDTQYF.

The chain is built from TRBV6-5 and TRBJ2-7, with D possibly being TRBD1 (7 bases). Germline lookup yields CDR1 MNHEY and CDR2 SVGAGI. V was shortened by 4 bases and J by 4 bases, with 14 bases between the two germline ends. This CDR3 is built from 14 residues. The CDR3 is CASSFGQAGYEQYF. The CDR3, as DNA: TGTGCCAGCAGTTTCGGACAGGCGGGGTACGAGCAGTACTTC.

The chain carries TRBV5-8 and TRBJ2-1, with TRBD2 identical over 14 bases. The ends lost 4 bases at V and 9 bases at J; junction bases unmatched: 9. The CDR3 is made up of 16 amino acids. Germline-derived CDR1 and CDR2 are SGHTS and YDEGEE. The CDR3 sequence: CASSQPGLAGVLEQFF. As DNA, the CDR3 is TGTGCCAGCAGCCAACCGGGACTAGCGGGAGTTCTTGAGCAGTTCTTC. Full variable domain (outside the CDR3, taken from reference TRBV5-8 and TRBJ2-1): EAGVTQSPTHLIKTRGQQATLRCSPISGHTSVYWYQQALGLGLQFLLWYDEGEERNRGNFPPRFSGRQFPNYSSELNVNALELEDSALYLCASSQPGLAGVLEQFFGPGTRLTVL.

The genes are TRBV18 and TRBJ2-7, with TRBD2 matching 9 bases. CDR1 is KGHSH, CDR2 LQKENI, per germline. Trimming cost V 2 bases and J 5 bases; bases outside gene matches: 7. The CDR3 consists of 15 residues. CDR3 region: CASSPSRVAGDEQYF. DNA of the CDR3: TGTGCCAGCTCACCAAGCAGAGTAGCGGGAGACGAGCAGTACTTC.

This clone was seen a single time. The rearrangement joins TRBV6-1 to TRBJ2-7, with 8 bases matching TRBD1. V dropped 3 bases and J dropped 0; count of bases not matched to a gene: 10. The CDR3 sequence is 17 residues long. CDR1 and CDR2 (germline): MNHNS, SASEGT. DNA for the CDR3: TGTGCCAGCAGTGAGCTGGGGACAGGAGATCTCTCCTACGAGCAGTACTTC. Protein sequence: CASSELGTGDLSYEQYF.

The V and J genes are TRBV24-1 and TRBJ1-2; no clear D gene. This CDR3 comprises 14 residues. The V gene's germline CDR1 is KGHDR and CDR2 SFDVKD. Trimming removed 0 bases at V and 7 bases at J, with 11 bases between. The chain's CDR3 is CATSDLRTVGGYTF. The CDR3 coding sequence is TGTGCCACCAGTGATTTGCGTACCGTCGGTGGCTACACCTTC.

The chain has TRBV7-2 and TRBJ2-5; the match to TRBD2 covers 14 bases. The V gene's germline CDR1 is SGHTA and CDR2 FQGNSA. The V segment lost 6 bases and the J segment 5 bases; nucleotides outside the gene matches: 5. The CDR3 has 15 amino acids. The CDR3 DNA is TGTGCCAGCAGACCGGGACTAGCGGGAGTTGAGACCCAGTACTTC. Protein sequence: CASRPGLAGVETQYF.

The chain recombines TRBV11-2 with TRBJ2-7, with 8 bases lining up with TRBD2. Germline lookup yields CDR1 SGHAT and CDR2 FQNNGV. This CDR3 is built from 15 residues. Trimming cost V 2 bases and J 6 bases; bases outside gene matches: 9. CDR3 bases: TGTGCCAGCAGCTTATTGACAGCGGGAGTGGTCGAGCAGTACTTC. This codes for CASSLLTAGVVEQYF.

The chain links TRBV20-1 to TRBJ1-6; 7 bases line up with TRBD1. V lost 3 bases to trimming and J lost 8 bases; unmatched junction nucleotides: 10. CDR1 and CDR2 from the germline V gene are DFQATT and SNEGSKA (reference sequence). The CDR3 is 15 residues long. The CDR3 region has the DNA TGCAGTGCTAGTCCCTTGACAGGGATTGATTCACCCCTCCACTTT. Translating gives CSASPLTGIDSPLHF.

The genes are TRBV7-2 and TRBJ1-4; tentatively, D is TRBD1 (6 bases). CDR3 length: 15 amino acids. In germline, CDR1 is SGHTA, CDR2 FQGNSA. Trimming stripped 3 bases from V and 4 bases from J, with 12 bases between. CDR3 sequence (DNA): TGTGCCAGCAGCTTCCAGGGGCTGAATAATGAAAAACTGTTTTTT. Its translation is CASSFQGLNNEKLFF.

CDR3 residues: CASSGTSGPYEQYF. CDR3 nucleotides: TGTGCCAGCAGCGGGACTAGCGGACCTTATGAGCAGTACTTC. V gene TRBV28 combines with J gene TRBJ2-7, with 11 bases fitting TRBD2. The CDR3 loop spans 14 amino acids. CDR1 and CDR2 (germline): MDHEN, SYDVKM. The J segment lost 7 bases and the V segment lost 6 bases, leaving 8 bases of the junction unmatched.

The chain has TRBV7-9 and TRBJ1-6; 9 bases agree with TRBD1. The germline V gene has CDR1 SEHNR and CDR2 FQNEAQ (reference sequence). V trimming: 4 bases; J trimming: 10 bases; junction bases outside the gene matches: 8. This CDR3 has 15 residues. Written as DNA, the CDR3 is TGTGCCAGCAGCTCATGGGACAGGGCGCAGTCACCCCTCCACTTT. Its translation: CASSSWDRAQSPLHF. The complete variable domain, with remaining parts taken from reference TRBV7-9 and TRBJ1-6, reads DTGVSQNPRHKITKRGQNVTFRCDPISEHNRLYWYRQTLGQGPEFLTYFQNEAQLEKSRLLSDRFSAERPKGSFSTLEIQRTEQGDSAMYLCASSSWDRAQSPLHFGNGTRLTVT.

V and J are TRBV7-3 and TRBJ2-7; 7 positions match TRBD1. V was clipped by 5 bases and J by 4 bases; unmatched bases: 11. This CDR3 comprises 15 residues. CDR1 is SGHTA, CDR2 FQGTGA, per germline. For the CDR3, the DNA is TGTGCCAGCAGCGGTACTCCGGGACAGTTATACGAGCAGTACTTC. This sequence encodes CASSGTPGQLYEQYF.

The genes are TRBV2 and TRBJ2-7; 8 bases fit TRBD1. Germline V gene data show CDR1 as SNHLY and CDR2 as FYNNEI. J was trimmed by 2 bases and V by 4 bases; bases with no gene match: 7. The CDR3 consists of 15 residues. The CDR3 spells CASSVGQGTTYEQYF. The CDR3, as DNA: TGTGCCAGCAGTGTTGGACAGGGTACCACCTACGAGCAGTACTTC.

The chain recombines TRBV28 with TRBJ2-7; 12 bases line up with TRBD2. V lost 5 bases, J lost 3 bases, and 11 bases stayed unmatched. This CDR3 spans 17 amino acids. The germline V gene encodes CDR1 MDHEN and CDR2 SYDVKM. The CDR3 loop is CASSHSRLAGEFYEQYF. The CDR3 nucleotides are TGTGCCAGCAGTCACTCAAGACTAGCGGGAGAATTCTACGAGCAGTACTTC.

V usage is TRBV10-2 and J usage is TRBJ2-5; TRBD1 aligns across 9 bases. With 3 bases clipped from V and 2 bases from J, the junction kept 10 bases outside the gene matches. CDR1 WSHSY and CDR2 SAAADI come from the germline V gene. The CDR3 extends over 17 amino acids. The CDR3 loop reads CASSDIDRGGFQETQYF. CDR3 bases: TGCGCCAGCAGTGATATCGACAGGGGGGGGTTTCAAGAGACCCAGTACTTC.

This sequence joins TRBV9 and TRBJ2-2; 9 positions agree with TRBD1. Looked up from germline, CDR1 is SGDLS and CDR2 is YYNGEE. With V trimmed by 0 bases and J by 3 bases, 6 bases remained unmatched. The CDR3 totals 17 residues. CDR3 protein: CASSVATGQGYTGELFF. The CDR3 DNA reads TGTGCCAGCAGCGTAGCTACGGGACAGGGTTACACCGGGGAGCTGTTTTTT.

Comment on this clone: This sample also contains other DNA sequences that code for the same CDR3. The chain couples TRBV7-2 to TRBJ1-1, with D unresolved. From germline, CDR1 is SGHTA and CDR2 FQGNSA. With 1 base removed from V and 6 bases from J, the gap between germline ends came to 6 bases. The CDR3 contains 12 residues. Here the CDR3 DNA reads TGTGCCAGCAGCTTAGGAGGCCCTGAAGCTTTCTTT. Its protein is CASSLGGPEAFF.

This sequence joins TRBV18 and TRBJ1-1; TRBD1 agrees at 7 bases. This CDR3 spans 15 amino acids. Germline CDR1 and CDR2: KGHSH and LQKENI. Trimming cost V 2 bases and J 5 bases; bases outside gene matches: 8. CDR3 coding DNA: TGTGCCAGCTCACCAATAGGGACACAGGGGACTGAAGCTTTCTTT. Amino acid sequence: CASSPIGTQGTEAFF.

J is TRBJ2-3 and V is TRBV4-2; TRBD2 might be the D (5 bases). Germline CDR1 and CDR2: LGHNA and YNFKEQ. V lost 3 bases, J lost 0 bases, and 10 bases lay in between. CDR3 length: 15 residues. The chain's CDR3 is CASSQSPGSTDTQYF. DNA of the CDR3: TGTGCCAGCAGCCAGTCCCCGGGGAGCACAGATACGCAGTATTTT.

The genes are TRBV11-2 and TRBJ1-1; D remains ambiguous. The V end was cut by 5 bases, the J end by 1 base, with 17 bases between. The germline V gene has CDR1 SGHAT and CDR2 FQNNGV. This CDR3 comprises 16 residues. As DNA, the CDR3 is TGTGCCAGCAGCCCCCTTTACTCAAGAAGGAACACTGAAGCTTTCTTT. As protein: CASSPLYSRRNTEAFF.